These 23 T cell receptor beta chains were all obtained from the same sample, sequenced in a study of regulatory T cells in long-lasting Graves disease. According to the study, TCR beta libraries were built with iRepertoire HTBI primers and CDR3-region Arm-PCR. MiXCR was run by TCRdb on the multiplex PCR reads, yielding one entry per CDR3 protein. The sample has hundreds of thousands of distinct CDR3 sequences, 20% seen once. Time point described: persistent/refractory GD, antithyroid drugs over 5 years with positive TRAb. Construction of the TCR library relied on RNA isolated from PBMCs. The sequencing used peripheral blood mononuclear cells (PBMCs), collected when the disease was refractory, from a patient treated with antithyroid drugs. These receptors came from a female donor with Graves disease.

Details on this clonotype: This could be a read error, since a much larger clone is one nucleotide away. The chain uses TRBV6-1 and TRBJ2-5; D is ambiguous. The CDR3 runs to 14 residues. Per the germline V gene, CDR1 is MNHNS and CDR2 is SASEGT. This CDR3 is CVSSPLFWEETQYF. CDR3 DNA: TGTGTCAGCAGTCCCCTCTTTTGGGAAGAGACCCAGTACTTC.

This chain links TRBV5-6 with TRBJ1-5; 8 positions agree with TRBD1. J was trimmed by 7 bases and V by 4 bases; bases with no gene match: 7. CDR1 is SGHDT and CDR2 is YYEEEE in the germline V gene. The CDR3 sequence is 14 residues long. CDR3 sequence: CASSRTGMGQPQHF. DNA of the CDR3: TGTGCCAGCAGCCGGACAGGGATGGGGCAGCCCCAGCATTTT.

In this sample, this clonotype turned up many times. This chain uses TRBV11-2 with TRBJ2-7; D is unclear. The CDR3 has 15 amino acids. Germline V gene sequence: CDR1 SGHAT, CDR2 FQNNGV. V dropped 5 bases and J dropped 5 bases, with 19 bases sitting between them. The CDR3 loop is CASSPTRFTIHEQYF. CDR3 nucleotides: TGTGCCAGCAGCCCCACCCGGTTTACTATCCACGAGCAGTACTTC.

J is TRBJ2-1 and V is TRBV12-3 or TRBV12-4; D is uncertain. CDR3 size: 15 residues. V lost 7 bases and J 7 bases, leaving 20 bases between the germline ends. CDR3 in DNA: TGTGCCAGCACTTCCCGCGGAGCGTTGGTGAATGAGCAGTTCTTC. Protein sequence: CASTSRGALVNEQFF.

This clonotype was seen many times. The CDR3 DNA follows: TGTGCCAGCTCAATTCAGACAGGAACCTCTGGAAACACCATATATTTT. Translation gives CASSIQTGTSGNTIYF. The chain carries TRBV18 and TRBJ1-3, with a weak D call TRBD1 (6 bases). Trimming pared 5 bases from V and 0 bases from J, leaving 14 bases between. Germline V gene data show CDR1 as KGHSH and CDR2 as LQKENI. CDR3 length: 16 amino acids.

This clonotype was observed at least ten times. The chain couples TRBV6-5 to TRBJ1-5; tentatively, D is TRBD1 (5 bases). The CDR3 totals 14 residues. CDR1 and CDR2 from the germline V gene are MNHEY and SVGAGI. V was shortened by 3 bases and J by 4 bases, with 10 bases between the two germline ends. The DNA for the CDR3 is TGTGCCAGCAGTTATCCCGCAGGGAATCAGCCCCAGCATTTT. Its protein is CASSYPAGNQPQHF.

This clonotype was detected many times. The chain joins TRBV7-2 to TRBJ2-5; 7 nucleotides match TRBD2. Germline lookup yields CDR1 SGHTA and CDR2 FQGNSA. The trim removed 5 bases at V and 4 bases at J, leaving 10 bases unmatched. The CDR3 has 15 residues. The chain's CDR3 is CASSPVGGRGETQYF. The CDR3, as DNA: TGTGCCAGCAGCCCGGTCGGAGGGAGGGGAGAGACCCAGTACTTC. Supplemented by reference TRBV7-2 and TRBJ2-5, the full variable domain reads GAGVSQSPSNKVTEKGKDVELRCDPISGHTALYWYRQSLGQGLEFLIYFQGNSAPDKSGLPSDRFSAERTGGSVSTLTIQRTQQEDSAVYLCASSPVGGRGETQYFGPGTRLLVL.

The chain links TRBV19 to TRBJ1-5; D is undetermined. V lost 6 bases, J lost 3 bases, and 15 bases lay in between. The CDR3 is made up of 15 amino acids. Per germline, CDR1 LNHDA and CDR2 SQIVND (reference sequence). The DNA for the CDR3 is TGTGCCAGTAGCCCAACCCCAGGAAACAATCAGCCCCAGCATTTT. It specifies CASSPTPGNNQPQHF. The full variable domain, completed using reference TRBV19 and TRBJ1-5, is DGGITQSPKYLFRKEGQNVTLSCEQNLNHDAMYWYRQDPGQGLRLIYYSQIVNDFQKGDIAEGYSVSREKKESFPLTVTSAQKNPTAFYLCASSPTPGNNQPQHFGDGTRLSIL.

This clonotype was detected many times. This chain uses TRBV10-3 with TRBJ1-2, with a tentative D call TRBD1 (5 bases). The CDR3 contains 13 residues. Trimming took 3 bases from V and 8 from J, leaving 13 bases between them. CDR1 and CDR2 (germline): ENHRY, SYGVKD. CDR3 nucleotides: TGTGCCATCAGTGACTCGGACATTTACGGCTACACCTTC. Residues: CAISDSDIYGYTF.

This clonotype came up a few times. The V gene is TRBV9, the J gene TRBJ2-7, with TRBD1 matching 8 bases. This CDR3 has 15 residues. V dropped 0 bases and J dropped 3; count of bases not matched to a gene: 5. Germline values: CDR1 SGDLS, CDR2 YYNGEE. CDR3 sequence (DNA): TGTGCCAGCAGCGTAGGTTTGGGACAGGACTACGAGCAGTACTTC. Translating gives CASSVGLGQDYEQYF.

Only a few counts were recorded for this clonotype. V gene TRBV27 combines with J gene TRBJ2-2; weak D call: TRBD2 (6 bases). V lost 4 bases and J 4 bases, leaving 10 bases between the germline ends. CDR1 MNHEY and CDR2 SMNVEV come from the germline V gene (reference sequence). This CDR3 comprises 14 residues. The CDR3 protein is CASSSGTLTGELFF. In nucleotides, the CDR3 is TGTGCCAGCAGTTCCGGGACTCTCACCGGGGAGCTGTTTTTT.

This clonotype was seen a handful of times. V and J are TRBV6-2 or TRBV6-3 and TRBJ1-2; D unresolved. This CDR3 is built from 13 residues. The germline V gene has CDR1 MNHEY and CDR2 SVGEGT. The V and J ends lost 2 bases and 6 bases respectively, with 10 bases between them. CDR3 coding DNA: TGTGCCAGCAGTTACGGTTTTCGGGATGGCTACACCTTC. Translated: CASSYGFRDGYTF.

This clonotype was seen many times. The genes are TRBV28 and TRBJ1-5; no clear D. Germline V gene sequence: CDR1 MDHEN, CDR2 SYDVKM. V lost 5 bases, J lost 9 bases, and 14 bases lay in between. The CDR3 runs 13 residues. CDR3 coding DNA: TGTGCCAGCAGTCTAGACCTCGAGCTGCCCCAGCATTTT. Translation: CASSLDLELPQHF.

A single count supports this clonotype. J is TRBJ2-5 and V is TRBV7-9; TRBD2 might be the D (5 bases). CDR1 is SEHNR and CDR2 is FQNEAQ in the germline V gene (reference sequence). Trimming removed 5 bases from V and 3 bases from J, with 16 bases in between. The CDR3 sequence is 15 residues long. The CDR3 DNA reads TGTGCCAGCAGCGGATCGTCGGGAATCGAAGAGACCCAGTACTTC. The encoded protein is CASSGSSGIEETQYF.

The chain is built from TRBV7-8 and TRBJ2-1; the D is unclear. The CDR3 is made up of 13 amino acids. From germline, CDR1 is SGHVS and CDR2 FQNEAQ. Trimming took 1 base from V and 8 from J, leaving 9 bases between them. CDR3 amino acids: CASSLVARDEQFF. CDR3 bases: TGTGCCAGCAGCTTAGTCGCCCGCGATGAGCAGTTCTTC.

This clonotype was observed at least ten times. This chain joins TRBV28 and TRBJ2-7; tentative D call: TRBD2 (5 bases). V lost 2 bases to trimming and J lost 0 bases, with 8 bases between them. The CDR3 is made up of 14 amino acids. Germline V gene sequence: CDR1 MDHEN, CDR2 SYDVKM. The CDR3 loop reads CASSLERNSYEQYF. The CDR3 bases are TGTGCCAGCAGTTTAGAGCGGAACTCCTACGAGCAGTACTTC.

This clonotype was seen a handful of times. This sequence joins TRBV14 and TRBJ2-5; unclear D gene. V dropped 1 base and J dropped 7 bases, with 10 bases sitting between them. Germline V lookup: CDR1 SGHDN, CDR2 FVKESK. The CDR3 covers 13 residues. CDR3 DNA: TGTGCCAGCAGCCAAGTAGACATGATGACCCAGTACTTC. This gives the protein CASSQVDMMTQYF.

This clonotype was seen at least ten times. The gene calls are TRBV6-1 and TRBJ2-5; D is unclear. The CDR3 sequence is 12 residues long. Germline lookup yields CDR1 MNHNS and CDR2 SASEGT. V was clipped by 5 bases and J by 1 base, with 5 bases between them. CDR3 coding DNA: TGTGCCAGCAGTCCACTCCAAGAGACCCAGTACTTC. Protein product: CASSPLQETQYF.

The chain joins TRBV5-1 to TRBJ2-3; 8 nucleotides line up with TRBD2. The V gene's germline CDR1 is SGHRS and CDR2 YFSETQ. The junction had 9 bases not matched to a gene; V was cut back by 4 bases and J by 5 bases. CDR3 length: 15 amino acids. The CDR3 reads CASSKGTRMLDTQYF. The CDR3 DNA is TGCGCCAGCAGCAAGGGGACTAGGATGTTAGATACGCAGTATTTT.

This chain connects TRBV7-2 to TRBJ2-5; the match to TRBD2 covers 15 bases. The germline CDR1 and CDR2 sequences are SGHTA and FQGNSA. The CDR3 sequence is 16 residues long. V dropped 4 bases and J dropped 7; count of bases not matched to a gene: 7. The CDR3 DNA reads as TGTGCCAGCAGCTCTGGACTAGCGGGAGGGCTAGTGACCCAGTACTTC. It codes for CASSSGLAGGLVTQYF.

In this sample, this clonotype turned up many times. The chain employs TRBV20-1 and TRBJ1-2; D is unclear. Germline V gene lookup returns CDR1 DFQATT and CDR2 SNEGSKA (reference sequence). This CDR3 region has 14 residues. V lost 1 base to trimming and J lost 2 bases, with 11 bases between them. CDR3 region: CSARGGRQNYGYTF. In DNA, the CDR3 is TGCAGTGCTAGAGGAGGACGGCAGAACTATGGCTACACCTTC.

V gene TRBV19 combines with J gene TRBJ1-5; no reliable D call. V lost 9 bases and J lost 6, with 15 bases in between. Germline V CDR1 and CDR2: LNHDA, SQIVND (reference sequence). The CDR3 loop spans 13 amino acids. The CDR3 coding sequence is TGTGCCAGCGCCCCCTCCCCGCGTCAGCCCCAGCATTTT. Translating gives CASAPSPRQPQHF.

This clonotype is categorized as medium-sized. The chain joins TRBV2 to TRBJ2-5, with D unresolved. The CDR3 length is 12 residues. Trimming stripped 6 bases from V and 4 bases from J, with 9 bases between. The V gene's germline CDR1 is SNHLY and CDR2 FYNNEI. The CDR3 DNA sequence: TGTGCCAGCAGGGGTTGGAGAGAGACCCAGTACTTC. Amino acids: CASRGWRETQYF. Looking up the rest from reference TRBV2 and TRBJ2-5 gives the full variable domain: EPEVTQTPSHQVTQMGQEVILRCVPISNHLYFYWYRQILGQKVEFLVSFYNNEISEKSEIFDDQFSVERPDGSNFTLKIRSTKLEDSAMYFCASRGWRETQYFGPGTRLLVL.